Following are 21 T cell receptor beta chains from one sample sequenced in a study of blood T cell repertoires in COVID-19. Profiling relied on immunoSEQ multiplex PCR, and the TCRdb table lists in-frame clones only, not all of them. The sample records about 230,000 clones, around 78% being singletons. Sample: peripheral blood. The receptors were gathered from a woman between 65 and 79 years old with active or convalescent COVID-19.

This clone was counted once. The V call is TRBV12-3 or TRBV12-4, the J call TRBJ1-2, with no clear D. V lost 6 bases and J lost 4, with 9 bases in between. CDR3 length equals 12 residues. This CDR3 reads CASSPNIYGYTF. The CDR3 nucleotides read TGTGCCAGCAGCCCCAACATCTATGGCTACACCTTC.

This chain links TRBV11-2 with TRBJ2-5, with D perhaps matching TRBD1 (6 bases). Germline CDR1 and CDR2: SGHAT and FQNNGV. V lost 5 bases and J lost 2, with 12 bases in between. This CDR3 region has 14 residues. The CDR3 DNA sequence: TGTGCCAGCAGCACAGGGTACGGGCAAGAGACCCAGTACTTC. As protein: CASSTGYGQETQYF.

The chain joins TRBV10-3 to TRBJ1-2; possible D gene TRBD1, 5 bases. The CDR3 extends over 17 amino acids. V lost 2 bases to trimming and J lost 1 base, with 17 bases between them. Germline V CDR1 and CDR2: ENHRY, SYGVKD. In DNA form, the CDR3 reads TGTGCCATCAGTGAGGGTGGTGGCAGGGATGTTAACTATGGCTACACCTTC. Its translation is CAISEGGGRDVNYGYTF.

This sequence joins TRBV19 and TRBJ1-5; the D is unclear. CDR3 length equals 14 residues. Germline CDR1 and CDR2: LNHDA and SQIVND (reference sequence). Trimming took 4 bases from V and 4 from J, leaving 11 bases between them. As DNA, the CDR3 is TGTGCCAGTAGTACCGGAGAGGATAATCAGCCCCAGCATTTT. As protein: CASSTGEDNQPQHF.

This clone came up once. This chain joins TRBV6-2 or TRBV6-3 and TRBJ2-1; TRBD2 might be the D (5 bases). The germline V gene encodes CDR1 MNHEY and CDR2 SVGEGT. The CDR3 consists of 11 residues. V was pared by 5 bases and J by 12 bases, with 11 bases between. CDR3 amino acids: CASSGERGQFF. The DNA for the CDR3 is TGTGCCAGCAGTGGAGAACGGGGGCAGTTCTTC.

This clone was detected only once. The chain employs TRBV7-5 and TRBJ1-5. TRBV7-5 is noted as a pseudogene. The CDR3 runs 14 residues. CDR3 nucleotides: TGTGTCAGAAGCCGGGTAGACCGCAATCAGCCCCAGCATTTT. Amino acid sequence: CVRSRVDRNQPQHF.

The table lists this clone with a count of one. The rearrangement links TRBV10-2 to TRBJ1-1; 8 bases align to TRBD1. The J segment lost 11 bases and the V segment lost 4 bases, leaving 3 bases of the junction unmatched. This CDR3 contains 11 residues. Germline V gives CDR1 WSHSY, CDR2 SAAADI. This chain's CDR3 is CASSGQGAAFF. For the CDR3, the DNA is TGCGCCAGCAGTGGTCAGGGGGCGGCTTTCTTT.

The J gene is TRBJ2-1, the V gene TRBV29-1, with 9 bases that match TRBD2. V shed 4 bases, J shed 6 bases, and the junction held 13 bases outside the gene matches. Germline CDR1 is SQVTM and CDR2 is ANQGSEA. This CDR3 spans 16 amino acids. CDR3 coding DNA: TGCAGCGTTGTAGTGTTAGCGGGAGCGGGGCTCAATGAGCAGTTCTTC. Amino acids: CSVVVLAGAGLNEQFF.

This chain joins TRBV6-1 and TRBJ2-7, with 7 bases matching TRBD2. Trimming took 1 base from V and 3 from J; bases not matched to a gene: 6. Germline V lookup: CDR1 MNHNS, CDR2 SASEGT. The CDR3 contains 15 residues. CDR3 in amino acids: CASSEGAGAHYEQYF. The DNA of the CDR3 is TGTGCCAGCAGTGAAGGGGCGGGAGCGCACTACGAGCAGTACTTC.

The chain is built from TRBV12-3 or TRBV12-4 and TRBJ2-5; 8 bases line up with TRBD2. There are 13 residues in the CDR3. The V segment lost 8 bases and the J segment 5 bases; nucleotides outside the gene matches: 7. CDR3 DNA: TGTGCCAGCCGGGAGGGGATTGGGGAGACCCAGTACTTC. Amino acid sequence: CASREGIGETQYF.

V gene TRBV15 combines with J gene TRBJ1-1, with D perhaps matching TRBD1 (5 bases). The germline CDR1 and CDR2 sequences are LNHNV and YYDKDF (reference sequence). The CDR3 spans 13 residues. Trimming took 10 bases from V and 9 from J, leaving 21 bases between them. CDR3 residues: CAIAGRAQGQAFF. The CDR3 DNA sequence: TGTGCCATTGCTGGCAGGGCTCAGGGTCAAGCTTTCTTT.

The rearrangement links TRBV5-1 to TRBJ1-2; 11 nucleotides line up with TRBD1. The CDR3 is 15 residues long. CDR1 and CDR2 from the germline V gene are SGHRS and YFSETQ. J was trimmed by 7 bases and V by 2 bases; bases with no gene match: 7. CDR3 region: CASSLQDRGQGGYTF. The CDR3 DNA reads TGCGCCAGCAGCTTACAGGACAGGGGGCAGGGTGGCTACACCTTC.

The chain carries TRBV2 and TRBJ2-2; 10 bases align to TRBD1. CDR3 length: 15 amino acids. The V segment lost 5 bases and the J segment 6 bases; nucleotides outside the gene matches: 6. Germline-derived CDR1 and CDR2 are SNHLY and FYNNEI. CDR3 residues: CASSFGTGEAGELFF. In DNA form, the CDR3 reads TGTGCCAGCAGTTTCGGGACAGGGGAGGCCGGGGAGCTGTTTTTT.

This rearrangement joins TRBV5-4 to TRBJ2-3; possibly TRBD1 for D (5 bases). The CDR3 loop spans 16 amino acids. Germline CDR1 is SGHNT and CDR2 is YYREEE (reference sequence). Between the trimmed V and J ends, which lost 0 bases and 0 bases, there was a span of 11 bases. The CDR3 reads CASSLDGAASTDTQYF. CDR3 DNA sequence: TGTGCCAGCAGCTTGGATGGGGCGGCGAGCACAGATACGCAGTATTTT.

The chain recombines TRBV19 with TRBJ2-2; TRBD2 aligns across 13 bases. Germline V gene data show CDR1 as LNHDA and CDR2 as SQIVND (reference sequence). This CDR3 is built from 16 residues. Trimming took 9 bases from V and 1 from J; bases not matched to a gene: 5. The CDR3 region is CASRTSGGRNTGELFF. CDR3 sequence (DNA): TGTGCCAGCCGGACTAGCGGGGGCCGGAACACCGGGGAGCTGTTTTTT.

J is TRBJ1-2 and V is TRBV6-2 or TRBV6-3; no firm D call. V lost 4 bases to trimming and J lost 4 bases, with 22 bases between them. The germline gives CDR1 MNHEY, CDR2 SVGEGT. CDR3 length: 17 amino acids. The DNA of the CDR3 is TGTGCCAGCAGTTCTTTGCCGACTGTGGTTGTCGGCTATGGCTACACCTTC. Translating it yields CASSSLPTVVVGYGYTF.

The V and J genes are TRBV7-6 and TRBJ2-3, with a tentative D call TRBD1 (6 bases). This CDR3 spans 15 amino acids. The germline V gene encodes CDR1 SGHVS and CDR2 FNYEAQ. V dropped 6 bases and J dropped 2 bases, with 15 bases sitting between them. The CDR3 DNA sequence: TGTGCCAGCAGAAAGGGGCAGGGGTACACAGATACGCAGTATTTT. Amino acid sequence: CASRKGQGYTDTQYF.

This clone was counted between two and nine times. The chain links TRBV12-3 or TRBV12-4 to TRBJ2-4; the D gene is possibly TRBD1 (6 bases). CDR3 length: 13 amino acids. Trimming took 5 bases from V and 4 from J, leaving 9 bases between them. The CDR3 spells CASSPGQKNIQYF. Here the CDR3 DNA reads TGTGCCAGCAGTCCAGGACAGAAAAACATTCAGTACTTC.

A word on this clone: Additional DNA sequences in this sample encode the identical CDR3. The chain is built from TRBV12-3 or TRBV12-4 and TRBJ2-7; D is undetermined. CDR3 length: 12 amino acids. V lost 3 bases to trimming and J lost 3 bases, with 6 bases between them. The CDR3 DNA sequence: TGTGCCAGCAGTTTCAGCGTCTACGAGCAGTACTTC. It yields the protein CASSFSVYEQYF.

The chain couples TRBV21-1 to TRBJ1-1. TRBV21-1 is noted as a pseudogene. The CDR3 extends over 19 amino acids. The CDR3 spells CASSNYSAGKGRLDTEAFF. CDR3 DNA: TGTGCCAGCAGCAATTATTCGGCGGGAAAGGGGCGCTTAGACACTGAAGCTTTCTTT.

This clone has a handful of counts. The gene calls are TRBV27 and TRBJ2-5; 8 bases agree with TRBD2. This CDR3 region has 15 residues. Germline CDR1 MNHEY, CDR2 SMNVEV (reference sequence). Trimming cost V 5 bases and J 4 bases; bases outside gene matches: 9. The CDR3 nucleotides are TGTGCCAGCAGTACCCTAGCGGGCGGGGGAGAGACCCAGTACTTC. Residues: CASSTLAGGGETQYF.